A selection of T cell receptor beta chains follows, all from one sample in a study of T cell responses to AZD1222 COVID-19 vaccine. The method was immunoSEQ multiplex PCR; TCRdb's version includes in-frame clones alone and lacks a portion of them. This sample has 75,000 to 80,000 clones, with about three quarters found just once. The sequencing used peripheral blood, collected 28 days after the second dose of the MenACWY control vaccine. Receptors originate from an adult who received the MenACWY meningococcal vaccine as a control. CDR3s leave out the opening cysteine and the closing phenylalanine or tryptophan. D genes are given only for firm matches.

V gene	D gene	J gene	CDR3 protein
TRBV7-8	TRBD1	TRBJ1-1	ASSPQGITEAF
TRBV28	NA	TRBJ1-2	ASSWQRLSNYGYT
TRBV7-2	TRBD1	TRBJ2-3	ASSFGQGATDTQY
TRBV2	NA	TRBJ2-6	ASSGVTGANVLT
TRBV7-2	TRBD1	TRBJ1-3	ASSAVAGGIIY
TRBV7-8	TRBD1	TRBJ2-7	ASSLGLGTGAYEQY
TRBV2	NA	TRBJ1-1	ASSGTAQGTEAF
TRBV2	NA	TRBJ1-1	ASSVDQGTEAF
TRBV29-1	NA	TRBJ1-2	SVKTGSRNT
TRBV5-1	NA	TRBJ2-7	ASTDGNRLY
TRBV3-1/TRBV3-2	TRBD1	TRBJ1-1	ASSQTMDRDTEAF
TRBV6-1	NA	TRBJ2-1	ASSEASPTELNEQF
TRBV9	TRBD2	TRBJ2-1	ASSVARGEGLNEQF
TRBV7-2	NA	TRBJ2-7	ASSFSEVNEQY
TRBV5-1	NA	TRBJ1-1	ASSLAAQMNTEAF
TRBV7-8	NA	TRBJ1-1	ASSRSRGSTEAF
TRBV12-3/TRBV12-4	NA	TRBJ2-2	ASRGGSVGELF
TRBV2	TRBD2	TRBJ2-5	ASSVSGGAQETQY
TRBV7-2	TRBD1	TRBJ2-7	ASSSDRGYEQY
TRBV29-1	NA	TRBJ2-3	SASRGVGTDTQY
TRBV5-1	TRBD1	TRBJ2-5	ASSRTGGGETQY
TRBV3-1/TRBV3-2	NA	TRBJ1-6	ASSQDAQGGNSPLH
TRBV5-1	NA	TRBJ1-4	ASSLLGLNEKLF
TRBV18	NA	TRBJ1-1	ASSPGVEITEAF
TRBV12-3/TRBV12-4	NA	TRBJ1-3	ASSLSSGNTIY
TRBV19	NA	TRBJ1-1	ASRGGDRSTEAF
TRBV12-3/TRBV12-4	NA	TRBJ1-5	ASSLAENQPQH
TRBV28	TRBD1	TRBJ2-2	ASSSGTGETGELF
TRBV11-2	TRBD2	TRBJ2-1	ASSPSTTSGLNEQF
TRBV4-1	NA	TRBJ2-2	ASRKGNTGELF
TRBV16	NA	TRBJ2-7	ASSPYTIPYEQY
TRBV4-2	NA	TRBJ1-2	ASSPPGVDRGYT
TRBV10-3	TRBD2	TRBJ2-1	AISEPPPGLARNNEQF
TRBV5-5	NA	TRBJ1-1	ASSLDPVTLNTEAF
TRBV9	NA	TRBJ1-2	ASSVGSATLYGYT
TRBV10-3	NA	TRBJ1-2	AISDRLQTNYGYT
TRBV29-1	TRBD2	TRBJ2-3	SVVAKREKGDTQY
TRBV7-3	NA	TRBJ2-7	ASSLRAAGPYEQY
TRBV30	NA	TRBJ1-1	AWNPIGGTEAF
TRBV4-1	TRBD1	TRBJ2-7	ASSQGTANSYEQY
TRBV11-2	NA	TRBJ1-3	ASSHPRDPKPGNTIY